Sequencing of this T cell receptor (beta chain) was carried out in a study of T cell changes during pregnancy in multiple sclerosis. The protocol was immunoSEQ multiplex PCR, while the TCRdb copy is restricted to in-frame clones and leaves out a portion. The sample has under 85,000 clones; approximately 90% are singletons. Trimming took 0 bases from V and 2 from J; bases not matched to a gene: 11. Germline values: CDR1 SGHRS, CDR2 YFSETQ. This CDR3 contains 17 residues. This chain connects TRBV5-1 to TRBJ2-7; the match to TRBD2 covers 7 bases. This clonotype was sampled from a female donor with multiple sclerosis, enrolled in a pregnancy study. Sequencing used CD4+ T cells from peripheral blood mononuclear cells, obtained in the second trimester of pregnancy. The CDR3 DNA follows: TGCGCCAGCAGCTTGGTAAGCGTGGCTAGCGGAGCCTACGAGCAGTACTTC. Its translation is CASSLVSVASGAYEQYF.